This T cell receptor (beta chain) is from a study of T cell repertoires in cytomegalovirus infection. Looking at the study overall: Selection of CMV epitopes for the study included recently identified HLA-C-restricted and well-studied HLA-B-restricted ones. Public TCR beta signatures marked donors with CMV infection and the matching HLA.

This clonotype was seen many times. Its antigen remains unknown. Between the trimmed V and J ends, which lost 0 bases and 3 bases, there was a span of 14 bases. In germline, CDR1 is SGHAT, CDR2 FQNNGV. The CDR3 totals 16 residues. TCRdb re-derived calls from the reads in MiXCR, one entry per CDR3 protein. The data contain more than 55,000 distinct CDR3 sequences, approximately 20% of them singletons. The TCR originated in a human donor in good health (CMV status not recorded). Some clones in this sample may be carry-over from other donors' samples. The source was CD8+ T cells from cultured PBMCs, collected from culture after CMV antigen stimulation. The V call is TRBV11-2, the J call TRBJ1-2; no firm D call. The chain's CDR3 is CASSLERLTAYYGYTF. DNA of the CDR3: TGTGCCAGCAGCTTAGAAAGATTGACGGCTTACTATGGCTACACCTTC.